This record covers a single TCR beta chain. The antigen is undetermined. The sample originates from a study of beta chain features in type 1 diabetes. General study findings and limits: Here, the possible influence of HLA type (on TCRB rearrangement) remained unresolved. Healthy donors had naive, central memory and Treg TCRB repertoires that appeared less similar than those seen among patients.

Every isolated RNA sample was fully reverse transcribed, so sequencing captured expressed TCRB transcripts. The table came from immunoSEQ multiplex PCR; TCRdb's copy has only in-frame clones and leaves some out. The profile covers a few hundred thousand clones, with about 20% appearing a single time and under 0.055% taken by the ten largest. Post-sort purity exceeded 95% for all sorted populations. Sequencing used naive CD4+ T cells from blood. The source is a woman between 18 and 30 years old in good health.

The chain's CDR3 is CASSSQVNTEAFF. Here the CDR3 DNA reads TGTGCCAGCAGCTCCCAGGTGAACACTGAAGCTTTCTTT. This chain joins TRBV11-2 and TRBJ1-1; D is undetermined. Germline values: CDR1 SGHAT, CDR2 FQNNGV. V lost 4 bases, J lost 0 bases, and 6 bases lay in between. The CDR3 has 13 residues.